This T cell receptor (beta chain) was observed in a study of shared clonotypes between healthy human individuals. The study, taken as a whole, reports: Sampling involved blood alone; tissue repertoires likely differ.

As for this clone: What it binds is unknown.

Genomic DNA (from each subset) was split evenly across several immunoSEQ plates. Data came from immunoSEQ multiplex PCR; TCRdb stores just in-frame clones and leaves some out. Of some 680,000 clones in the sample, more than 70% are singletons; the top ten hold 1.5% to 2%. Trimming shortened V by 5 bases and J by 4 bases, and 14 bases separated the two germline ends. The CDR3 covers 14 residues. Germline assignment: CDR1 KGHSH and CDR2 LQKENI. This TCR came from a woman younger than 45 in good health. V usage is TRBV18 and J usage is TRBJ1-1, with D possibly being TRBD1 (5 bases). Input material: memory CD4+ T cells sorted from blood. As for subset: CD45RA-negative fraction. CDR3 bases: TGTGCCAGCTCAACGGGAGGGGAGGGCACTGAAGCTTTCTTT. Protein: CASSTGGEGTEAFF.